This T cell receptor (beta chain) was recovered during a study of blood T cell repertoires in COVID-19. Turning to the study itself: Whether acute or convalescent, the COVID-19 samples came from the United States, Italy and Spain.

Germline CDR1 reads MNHEY; CDR2 reads SMNVEV (reference sequence). This CDR3 has 16 residues. V shed 6 bases, J shed 2 bases, and the junction held 13 bases outside the gene matches. Authors' data handling: Estimates of nucleated cell counts were drawn from the amplification of reference gene primers. TCRdb's table, derived via immunoSEQ multiplex PCR, lists solely in-frame clones and lacks some. For V, J and clone size, that table is used; D and trimming come from the DNA. The sample has about 120,000 clones; 90% are singletons. A single count supports this clone. Sample: peripheral blood. The chain uses TRBV27 and TRBJ2-7, with TRBD1 identical over 7 bases. This clonotype was sampled from a woman aged 60-70 years with COVID-19, enrolled during active disease. CDR3 sequence (DNA): TGTGCCAGCAGATTCAAACCCGGGACAGCTACCTACGAGCAGTACTTC. Protein product: CASRFKPGTATYEQYF.